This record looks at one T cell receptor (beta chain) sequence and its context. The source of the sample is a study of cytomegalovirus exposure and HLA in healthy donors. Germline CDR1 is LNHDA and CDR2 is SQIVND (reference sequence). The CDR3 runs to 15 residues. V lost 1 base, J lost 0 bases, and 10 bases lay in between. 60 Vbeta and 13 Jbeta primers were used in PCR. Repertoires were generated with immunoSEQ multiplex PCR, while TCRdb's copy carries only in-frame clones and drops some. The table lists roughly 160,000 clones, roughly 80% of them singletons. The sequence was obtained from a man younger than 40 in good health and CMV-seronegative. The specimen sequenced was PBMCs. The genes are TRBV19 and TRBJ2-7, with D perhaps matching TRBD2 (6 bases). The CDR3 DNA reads TGTGCCAGTAGTATAGTAGCGGCATCCTCCTACGAGCAGTACTTC. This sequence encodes CASSIVAASSYEQYF. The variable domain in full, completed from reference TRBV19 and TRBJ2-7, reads DGGITQSPKYLFRKEGQNVTLSCEQNLNHDAMYWYRQDPGQGLRLIYYSQIVNDFQKGDIAEGYSVSREKKESFPLTVTSAQKNPTAFYLCASSIVAASSYEQYFGPGTRLTVT.